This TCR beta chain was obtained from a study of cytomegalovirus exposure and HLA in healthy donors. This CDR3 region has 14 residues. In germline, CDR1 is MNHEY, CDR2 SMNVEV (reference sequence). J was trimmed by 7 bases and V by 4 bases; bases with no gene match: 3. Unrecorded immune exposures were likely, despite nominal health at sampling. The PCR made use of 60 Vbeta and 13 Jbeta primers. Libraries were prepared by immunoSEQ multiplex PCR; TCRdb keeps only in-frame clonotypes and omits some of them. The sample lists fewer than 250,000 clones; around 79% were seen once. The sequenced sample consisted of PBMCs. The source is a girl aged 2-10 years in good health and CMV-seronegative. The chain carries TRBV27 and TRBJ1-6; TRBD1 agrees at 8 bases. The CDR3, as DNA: TGTGCCAGCAGTTCAGGACAGGGCAATTCACCCCTCCACTTT. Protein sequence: CASSSGQGNSPLHF.